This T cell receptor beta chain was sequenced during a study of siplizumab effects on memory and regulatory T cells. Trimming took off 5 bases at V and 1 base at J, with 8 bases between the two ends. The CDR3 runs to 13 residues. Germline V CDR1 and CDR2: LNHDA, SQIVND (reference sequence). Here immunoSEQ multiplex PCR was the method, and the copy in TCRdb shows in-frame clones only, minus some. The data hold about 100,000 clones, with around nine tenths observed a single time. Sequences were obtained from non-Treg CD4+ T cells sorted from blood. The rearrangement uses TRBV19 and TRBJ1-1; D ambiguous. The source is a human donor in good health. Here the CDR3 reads CASSVSGNTEAFF. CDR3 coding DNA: TGTGCCAGTAGTGTCAGTGGGAACACTGAAGCTTTCTTT.